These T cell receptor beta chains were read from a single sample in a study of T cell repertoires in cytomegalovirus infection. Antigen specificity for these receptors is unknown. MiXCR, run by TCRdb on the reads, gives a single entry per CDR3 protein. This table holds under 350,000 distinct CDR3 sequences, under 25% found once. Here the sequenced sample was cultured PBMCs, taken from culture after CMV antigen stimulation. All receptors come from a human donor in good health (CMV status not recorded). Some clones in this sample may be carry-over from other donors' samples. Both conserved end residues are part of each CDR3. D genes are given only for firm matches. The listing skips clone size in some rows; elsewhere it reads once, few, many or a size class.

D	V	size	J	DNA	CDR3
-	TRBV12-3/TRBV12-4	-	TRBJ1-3	TGTGCCAGCAGTTTCGGTGACAGAAACACCATATATTTT	CASSFGDRNTIYF
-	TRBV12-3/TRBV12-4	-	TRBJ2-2	TGTGCCAGCAACCTTGGGGTGGGCGCCCAGGGCCGGGAGCTGTTTTTT	CASNLGVGAQGRELFF
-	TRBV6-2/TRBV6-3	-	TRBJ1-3	TGTGCCAGCAGTTATGGTCGCTCTGGAAACACCATATATTTT	CASSYGRSGNTIYF
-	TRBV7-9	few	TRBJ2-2	TGTGCCAGCAGCCGTATATCAACGGACACCGGGGAGCTGTTTTTT	CASSRISTDTGELFF
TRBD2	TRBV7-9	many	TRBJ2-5	TGTGCCAGCAGCTTAGGAGTCATAGCGGGAGAAGAGACCCAGTACTTC	CASSLGVIAGEETQYF
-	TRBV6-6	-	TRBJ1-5	TGTGCCAGCAGACACAGGGTTTCGAGCAATCAGCCCCAGCATTTT	CASRHRVSSNQPQHF
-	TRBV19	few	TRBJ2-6	TGTGCCAGTATTTTAGGGCAGCCCTACTCTGGGGCCAACGTCCTGACTTTC	CASILGQPYSGANVLTF
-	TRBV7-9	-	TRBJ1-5	TGTGCCAGCAGCTACCAGGGTAACAATCAGCCCCAGCATTTT	CASSYQGNNQPQHF
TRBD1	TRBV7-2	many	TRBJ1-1	TGTGCCAGCAGCTTCTATACAGGGGGCGGGACTGAAGCTTTCTTT	CASSFYTGGGTEAFF
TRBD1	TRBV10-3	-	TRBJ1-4	TGTGCCATCAGGGCGGACAGGGACGATGAAAAACTGTTTTTT	CAIRADRDDEKLFF
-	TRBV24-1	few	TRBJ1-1	TGTGCCACCAGTGACCCAGGGCGGACGACTGAAGCTTTCTTT	CATSDPGRTTEAFF
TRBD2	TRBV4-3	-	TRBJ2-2	TGCGCCAGCAGCCAAGGGAGCGGGAGTCGGGACGGGGAGCTGTTTTTT	CASSQGSGSRDGELFF
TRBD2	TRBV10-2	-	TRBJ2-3	TGCGCCAGCAGTGCTAGCGGGAGGGACACAGATACGCAGTATTTT	CASSASGRDTDTQYF
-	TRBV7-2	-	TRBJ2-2	TGTGCCAGCAGCCCCGTATGGGGGGAGCTGTTTTTT	CASSPVWGELFF
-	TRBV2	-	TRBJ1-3	TGTGCCAGCAGTCTATACTCTGGAAACACCATATATTTT	CASSLYSGNTIYF
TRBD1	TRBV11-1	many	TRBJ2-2	TGTGCCAGCAGCTTAGGGACAGGGAACACCGGGGAGCTGTTTTTT	CASSLGTGNTGELFF
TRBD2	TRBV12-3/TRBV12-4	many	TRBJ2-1	TGTGCCAGCAGTTCCGGACTAGCGGAATACAATGAGCAGTTCTTC	CASSSGLAEYNEQFF
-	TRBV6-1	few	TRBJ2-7	TGTGCCAGCAGGCAGCGGATTACCTACGAGCAGTACTTC	CASRQRITYEQYF
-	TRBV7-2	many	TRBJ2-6	TGTGCCAGCAGCCGACAACGCTCTGGGGCCAACGTCCTGACTTTC	CASSRQRSGANVLTF
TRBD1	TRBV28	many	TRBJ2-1	TGTGCCAGCTGTCCGGGACAGGGCCCCCAGTTCTTC	CASCPGQGPQFF
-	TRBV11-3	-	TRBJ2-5	TGTGCCAGCAGCTTAGATACAGAGACCCAGTACTTC	CASSLDTETQYF
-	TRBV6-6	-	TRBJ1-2	TGTGCCAGCAGTTACTCGAGGGTCGCCCGTAACTATGGCTACACCTTC	CASSYSRVARNYGYTF
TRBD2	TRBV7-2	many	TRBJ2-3	TGTGCCAGCAGCTCCCGACTAGCTGGCCAAGGAGCAGATACGCAGTATTTT	CASSSRLAGQGADTQYF
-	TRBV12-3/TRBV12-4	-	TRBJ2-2	TGTGCCAGCAGTTTTGGTGGGGGGACAAACACCGGGGAGCTGTTTTTT	CASSFGGGTNTGELFF